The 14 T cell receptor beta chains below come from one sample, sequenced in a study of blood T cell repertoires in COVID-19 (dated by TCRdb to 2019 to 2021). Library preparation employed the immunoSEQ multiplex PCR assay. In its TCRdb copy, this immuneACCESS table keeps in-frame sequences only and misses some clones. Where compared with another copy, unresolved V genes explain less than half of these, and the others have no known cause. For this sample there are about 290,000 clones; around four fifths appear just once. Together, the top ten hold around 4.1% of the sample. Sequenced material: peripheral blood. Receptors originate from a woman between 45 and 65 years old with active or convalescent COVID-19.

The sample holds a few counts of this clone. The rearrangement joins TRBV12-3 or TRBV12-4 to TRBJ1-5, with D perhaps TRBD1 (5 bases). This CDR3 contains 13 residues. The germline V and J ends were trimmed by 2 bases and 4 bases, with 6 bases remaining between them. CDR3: CASSLSGNQPQHF. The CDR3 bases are TGTGCCAGCAGTTTATCAGGGAATCAGCCCCAGCATTTT.

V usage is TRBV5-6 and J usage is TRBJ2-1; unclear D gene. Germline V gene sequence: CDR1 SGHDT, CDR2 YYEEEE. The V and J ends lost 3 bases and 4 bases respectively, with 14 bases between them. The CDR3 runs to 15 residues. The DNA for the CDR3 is TGTGCCAGCAGCTCAGTGCGGCCGGTGTACAATGAGCAGTTCTTC. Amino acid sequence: CASSSVRPVYNEQFF.

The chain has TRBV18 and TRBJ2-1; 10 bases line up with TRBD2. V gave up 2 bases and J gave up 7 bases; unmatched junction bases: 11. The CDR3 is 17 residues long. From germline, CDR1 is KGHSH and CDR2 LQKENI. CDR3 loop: CASSPSSSLAGYNEQFF. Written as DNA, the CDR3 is TGTGCCAGCTCACCATCCAGTTCACTAGCGGGGTATAATGAGCAGTTCTTC.

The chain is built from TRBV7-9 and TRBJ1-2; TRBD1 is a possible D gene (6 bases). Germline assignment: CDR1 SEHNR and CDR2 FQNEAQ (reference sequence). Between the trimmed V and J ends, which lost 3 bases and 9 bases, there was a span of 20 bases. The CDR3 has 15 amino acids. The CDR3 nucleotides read TGTGCCAGCAGCTTTTTAGGGGGTCCCAAGGTGAGCTACACCTTC. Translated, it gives CASSFLGGPKVSYTF.

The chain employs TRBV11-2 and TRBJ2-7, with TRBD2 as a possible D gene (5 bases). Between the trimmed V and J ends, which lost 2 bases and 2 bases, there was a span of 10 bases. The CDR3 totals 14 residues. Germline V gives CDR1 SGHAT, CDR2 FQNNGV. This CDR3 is CASSLSGVTYEQYF. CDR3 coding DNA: TGTGCCAGCAGCTTAAGCGGAGTCACCTACGAGCAGTACTTC.

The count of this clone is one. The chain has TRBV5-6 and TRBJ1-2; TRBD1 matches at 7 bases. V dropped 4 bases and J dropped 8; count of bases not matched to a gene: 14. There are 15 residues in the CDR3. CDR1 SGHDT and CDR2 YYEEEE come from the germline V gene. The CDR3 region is CASSPRGQANWGYTF. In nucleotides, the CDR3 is TGTGCCAGCAGCCCTCGCGGACAGGCTAACTGGGGCTACACCTTC.

In nucleotides, the CDR3 is TGTGCCAGCATATCTATCAACTATGGCTACACCTTC. Its translation: CASISINYGYTF. The V and J genes are TRBV2 and TRBJ1-2; D gene uncertain. The germline CDR1 and CDR2 sequences are SNHLY and FYNNEI. The CDR3 loop spans 12 amino acids. The germline V and J ends were trimmed by 7 bases and 2 bases, with 8 bases remaining between them.

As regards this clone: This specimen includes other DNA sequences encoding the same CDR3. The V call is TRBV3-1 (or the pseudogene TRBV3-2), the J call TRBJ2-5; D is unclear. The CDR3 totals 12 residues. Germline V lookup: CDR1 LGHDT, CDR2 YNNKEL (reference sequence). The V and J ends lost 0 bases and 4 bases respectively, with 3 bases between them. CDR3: CASSQDRETQYF. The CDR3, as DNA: TGTGCCAGCAGCCAAGATCGAGAGACCCAGTACTTC.

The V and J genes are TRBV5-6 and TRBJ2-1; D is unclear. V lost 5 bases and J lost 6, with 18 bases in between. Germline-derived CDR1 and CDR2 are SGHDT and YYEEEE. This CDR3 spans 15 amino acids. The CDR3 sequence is CASSLITSRVNEQFF. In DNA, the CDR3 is TGTGCCAGCAGTCTCATAACCTCTCGGGTCAATGAGCAGTTCTTC.

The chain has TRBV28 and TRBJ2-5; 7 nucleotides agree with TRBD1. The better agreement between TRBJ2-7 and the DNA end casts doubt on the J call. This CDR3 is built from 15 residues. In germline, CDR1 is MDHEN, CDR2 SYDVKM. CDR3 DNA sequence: TGTGCCACCTACTGGACAGGCCTTAGCTCCTACGAGCAGTACTTC. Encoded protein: CATYWTGLSSYEQYF.

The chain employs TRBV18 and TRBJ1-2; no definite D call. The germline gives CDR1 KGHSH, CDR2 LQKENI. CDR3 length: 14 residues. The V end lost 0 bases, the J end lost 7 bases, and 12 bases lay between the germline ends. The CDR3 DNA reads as TGTGCCAGCTCACCACCCGGGAGACCAGTTGGCTACACCTTC. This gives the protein CASSPPGRPVGYTF.

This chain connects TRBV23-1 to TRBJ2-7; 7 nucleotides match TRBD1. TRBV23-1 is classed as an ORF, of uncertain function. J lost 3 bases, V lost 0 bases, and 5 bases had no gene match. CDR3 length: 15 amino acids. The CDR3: CASSQSGQLDYEQYF. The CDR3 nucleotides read TGCGCCAGCAGTCAATCGGGACAGCTCGACTACGAGCAGTACTTC.

In nucleotides, the CDR3 is TGTGCCAGCAGCCCCCTAGGGGAGGGTGAAAAACTGTTTTTT. It yields the protein CASSPLGEGEKLFF. The chain has TRBV2 and TRBJ1-4; possibly TRBD1 for D (5 bases). Trimming took 6 bases from V and 7 from J, leaving 15 bases between them. This CDR3 comprises 14 residues. Germline lookup yields CDR1 SNHLY and CDR2 FYNNEI.

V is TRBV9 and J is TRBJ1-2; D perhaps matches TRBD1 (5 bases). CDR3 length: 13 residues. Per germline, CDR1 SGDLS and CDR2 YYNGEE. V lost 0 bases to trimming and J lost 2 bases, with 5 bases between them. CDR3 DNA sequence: TGTGCCAGCAGCGTAGCAGGGAACTATGGCTACACCTTC. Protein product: CASSVAGNYGYTF. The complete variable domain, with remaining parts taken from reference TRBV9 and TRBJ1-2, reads DSGVTQTPKHLITATGQRVTLRCSPRSGDLSVYWYQQSLDQGLQFLIQYYNGEERAKGNILERFSAQQFPDLHSELNLSSLELGDSALYFCASSVAGNYGYTFGSGTRLTVV.